This T cell receptor beta chain emerged from a study of T cells after yellow fever vaccination (dated by TCRdb to the late 2010s). Describing the broader study: Libraries from fractions with low cell numbers were prepared with the SMART-Seq v4 Ultra Low Input RNA kit. To track T-cell clones before and after primary and booster YFV17D yellow fever vaccination, bulk TCR alpha and beta repertoires were sequenced longitudinally. Two healthy male donors, one aged 18 to 30 and one aged 30 to 39 years, were included in the cohort. Blood was collected at multiple timepoints before and after primary and secondary immunization, and bulk PBMC replicates and cell subsets were isolated. The paper's findings and limits, for the study overall: The secondary T-cell response was found to be weaker but faster than the primary response, with a peak reached on day 5 rather than on day 15. A small share of clonotypes occurred in both CD4 and CD8 compartments, likely arising from convergent recombination. Because only two donors were included in the study, the extent to which the findings can be generalized is limited. Most clones expanded after primary vaccination (approximately 96% of CD4 and approximately 90% of CD8) were re-detected after the booster, suggesting that broad memory maintenance occurred. Computational filtering was required because FACS-sorted repertoires could contain abundant contaminating clonotypes from the bulk population.

What the treatment or condition label conveys for this sample: live attenuated yellow fever vaccine strain. At each blood-draw timepoint, two biological replicates of bulk PBMCs were collected. A standard Ficoll-Paque protocol was used to isolate PBMCs from peripheral blood. RNA was extracted with TriZol from bulk PBMCs, CD4 and CD8 fractions, and dextramer-positive and dextramer-negative fractions. Regarding this clonotype: It has no known antigen specificity. Per-base quality was not reported, and no clone a single base away is much larger than it.

Between the V and J ends, shortened by 0 bases and 1 base respectively, the junction contains 7 bases. The CDR3 goes from the cysteine to the phenylalanine over 16 residues. Only CDR3 DNA remains: 48 bases, in frame from the first base. The germline V gene sets CDR1 to LGHNA and CDR2 to YSLEER. For sequencing, an Illumina NovaSeq 6000 was employed. TCR cDNA was synthesized by 5'RACE template switching, which introduced a universal primer site and unique molecular identifiers. cDNA synthesis was primed from both the TCR alpha and TCR beta constant segments. Library amplification used two PCR steps, and the second PCR step added sample barcodes and sequencing adapters. Sequencing of the libraries was done on either Illumina HiSeq 2500 (2x100 bp) or NovaSeq (2x150 bp). The study's processing was this. Demultiplexing of reads and collapsing into UMI consensus sequences were performed with MIGEC, and V(D)J alignment was carried out with MiXCR. Clonotypes responding to the vaccine were identified with edgeR on replicate PBMC samples, with the criteria of FDR below 0.01 and a log2 fold change above 5 up to day 15. Each bulk clonotype was labeled CD4 or CD8 based on which sequenced repertoire, CD4 or CD8, contained the clonotype at higher abundance. Using fastp trimming at Q25 and MiXCR clonotype assembly, TCRdb reanalyzed the public sequencing data and kept in-frame beta chains. All rows with the same CDR3 protein become a single entry with the most common DNA and genes. The V and J calls shown here were made by TCRdb, not taken from the authors' results. Counted in this sample were around 300,000 distinct CDR3 sequences; about 4% of them appeared once. The top ten clones comprise roughly 25% of the sample.

The sequence derives from a man between 18 and 29 years old who received the YFV17D yellow fever vaccine. This sample comprised PBMCs, obtained 5 days after the yellow fever booster vaccination. Rearrangement joined TRBV4-3 to TRBJ2-6; the D segment may tentatively be TRBD1 or TRBD2, each giving 5 matched bases. The bases are TGCGCCAGCAGCCAAGAGGGGGTGTCTGGGGCCAACGTCCTGACTTTC. This sequence encodes CASSQEGVSGANVLTF.